The 24 T cell receptor beta chains in this list originate from one sample, sequenced in a study of blood T cell repertoires in COVID-19. Clones were read by immunoSEQ multiplex PCR, and TCRdb kept only the in-frame ones, dropping some. Of 170,000 or so clones listed, around 86% are singletons. The sample comprised peripheral blood. The receptor source for this set is a man between 60 and 70 years old with COVID-19, enrolled during active disease.

The chain couples TRBV6-5 to TRBJ2-7; D possibly corresponds to TRBD1 (6 bases). The germline V gene has CDR1 MNHEY and CDR2 SVGAGI. This CDR3 is 15 amino acids long. V lost 5 bases to trimming and J lost 0 bases, with 14 bases between them. CDR3 region: CASSPIDRSSYEQYF. DNA of the CDR3: TGTGCCAGCAGTCCTATCGACAGGAGCTCCTACGAGCAGTACTTC.

The chain uses TRBV7-9 and TRBJ2-5; 7 bases agree with TRBD2. This CDR3 spans 14 amino acids. CDR1 is SEHNR, CDR2 FQNEAQ, per germline (reference sequence). Trimming at V came to 5 bases and at J to 5 bases, leaving 8 bases not matched to a gene. The CDR3 protein is CASSPAGLGETQYF. CDR3 coding DNA: TGTGCCAGCAGCCCAGCGGGGCTGGGCGAGACCCAGTACTTC.

This chain uses TRBV27 with TRBJ1-1, with 10 bases identical to TRBD1. V dropped 2 bases and J dropped 6; count of bases not matched to a gene: 3. Germline loops: CDR1 MNHEY, CDR2 SMNVEV (reference sequence). The CDR3 spans 14 residues. CDR3 nucleotides: TGTGCCAGCAGTTTAGCGACAGGGGGCGCTGAAGCTTTCTTT. The encoded protein is CASSLATGGAEAFF.

V is TRBV14 and J is TRBJ1-1, with D unresolved. CDR3 length equals 18 residues. Trimming removed 0 bases from V and 3 bases from J, with 20 bases in between. In germline, CDR1 is SGHDN, CDR2 FVKESK. In DNA form, the CDR3 reads TGTGCCAGCAGCCAAGAAACATGGGCAGGATCCACTTACACTGAAGCTTTCTTT. Protein sequence: CASSQETWAGSTYTEAFF.

The sample holds one count of this clone. This sequence joins TRBV3-1 (or the pseudogene TRBV3-2) and TRBJ1-1; D gene ambiguous. V dropped 4 bases and J dropped 3 bases, with 12 bases sitting between them. CDR1 is LGHDT and CDR2 is YNNKEL in the germline V gene (reference sequence). This CDR3 comprises 14 residues. This CDR3 is CASSPVQADTEAFF. For the CDR3, the DNA is TGTGCCAGCAGCCCCGTCCAAGCTGACACTGAAGCTTTCTTT.

The CDR3 nucleotides read TGTGCCAGCAGTTCATCGCGACGGGGGAGCAATCAGCCCCAGCATTTT. Translated: CASSSSRRGSNQPQHF. The gene calls are TRBV28 and TRBJ1-5, with a tentative D call TRBD1 (5 bases). Germline V gene data show CDR1 as MDHEN and CDR2 as SYDVKM. This CDR3 region has 16 residues. The V end was cut by 4 bases, the J end by 1 base, with 14 bases between.

This sequence joins TRBV7-2 and TRBJ2-2, with D possibly being TRBD1 (6 bases). The CDR3 has 16 amino acids. Deletions cut 5 bases from V and 1 base from J, with 14 bases between. Germline CDR1 SGHTA, CDR2 FQGNSA. The CDR3 loop is CASSPTLGGNTGELFF. The CDR3 DNA sequence: TGTGCCAGCAGCCCCACCCTAGGGGGGAACACCGGGGAGCTGTTTTTT.

The V and J genes are TRBV5-1 and TRBJ2-2; weak D call: TRBD2 (6 bases). Trimming cost V 2 bases and J 2 bases, with 10 bases left between them. The CDR3 sequence is 15 residues long. Germline CDR1 and CDR2: SGHRS and YFSETQ. The CDR3 region is CASSLGTPNTGELFF. DNA for the CDR3: TGCGCCAGCAGCTTAGGGACTCCCAACACCGGGGAGCTGTTTTTT. The whole variable domain, filled in from reference TRBV5-1 and TRBJ2-2, reads KAGVTQTPRYLIKTRGQQVTLSCSPISGHRSVSWYQQTPGQGLQFLFEYFSETQRNKGNFPGRFSGRQFSNSRSEMNVSTLELGDSALYLCASSLGTPNTGELFFGEGSRLTVL.

The V and J genes are TRBV28 and TRBJ2-1; 7 bases map to TRBD2. The J segment lost 5 bases and the V segment lost 6 bases, leaving 7 bases of the junction unmatched. The CDR3 consists of 14 residues. Germline loops: CDR1 MDHEN, CDR2 SYDVKM. CDR3 sequence (DNA): TGTGCCAGCAGGACTAGCTTAACCCACAATGAGCAGTTCTTC. This codes for CASRTSLTHNEQFF.

The genes are TRBV9 and TRBJ1-2, with 7 bases aligning to TRBD1. The germline V gene encodes CDR1 SGDLS and CDR2 YYNGEE. J lost 0 bases, V lost 6 bases, and 11 bases had no gene match. CDR3 length equals 16 residues. This chain's CDR3 is CASTGQALLSNYGYTF. Here the CDR3 DNA reads TGTGCCAGCACCGGACAGGCTCTTCTCTCTAACTATGGCTACACCTTC.

The chain links TRBV11-3 to TRBJ2-1; 7 nucleotides align to TRBD2. This CDR3 has 18 residues. With V trimmed by 1 base and J by 8 bases, 17 bases remained unmatched. Germline CDR1 and CDR2: SGHNT and YENEEA. This CDR3 is CASSLVLIGATSPYEQFF. The CDR3 nucleotides read TGTGCCAGCAGCTTAGTTCTGATCGGGGCGACTAGCCCATATGAGCAGTTCTTC.

The rearrangement links TRBV7-2 to TRBJ1-1, with D uncertain. In germline, CDR1 is SGHTA, CDR2 FQGNSA. V was clipped by 1 base and J by 7 bases, with 16 bases between them. The CDR3 has 15 residues. CDR3 amino acids: CASSLERLLTGEAFF. As DNA, the CDR3 is TGTGCCAGCAGCTTAGAGAGACTCCTTACTGGTGAAGCTTTCTTT.

The chain joins TRBV19 to TRBJ1-4; D is undetermined. Deletions cut 7 bases from V and 7 bases from J, with 22 bases between. From germline, CDR1 is LNHDA and CDR2 SQIVND (reference sequence). CDR3 length equals 16 residues. CDR3 amino acids: CASTDGLAGVGEKLFF. CDR3 in DNA: TGTGCCAGTACCGATGGGTTGGCCGGGGTAGGTGAAAAACTGTTTTTT.

Remarks on this clone: At one end the junction does not follow the germline gene, possibly because of a read error. The J gene is TRBJ1-2, the V gene TRBV30, with D uncertain. From germline, CDR1 is GTSNPN and CDR2 SVGIG (reference sequence). The CDR3 spans 13 residues. CDR3 in DNA: TGTGCCCGCCGGACGAGGACTCACTACGGCTACACCTTC. Residues: CARRTRTHYGYTF. The whole variable domain, remainder taken from reference TRBV30 and TRBJ1-2, is SQTIHQWPATLVQPVGSPLSLECTVEGTSNPNLYWYRQAAGRGLQLLFYSVGIGQISSEVPQNLSASRPQDRQFILSSKKLLLSDSGFYLCARRTRTHYGYTFGSGTRLTVV.

The V gene is TRBV28, the J gene TRBJ1-2, with D unclear. V was pared by 7 bases and J by 4 bases, with 19 bases between. The germline V gene has CDR1 MDHEN and CDR2 SYDVKM. The CDR3 covers 15 residues. CDR3 coding DNA: TGTGCCAGCACCCGCACTTTTACCGTACTCTATGGCTACACCTTC. It specifies CASTRTFTVLYGYTF.

V gene TRBV19 combines with J gene TRBJ1-1; maybe TRBD1 (5 bases). V gave up 6 bases and J gave up 4 bases, with 12 bases separating them. Per germline, CDR1 LNHDA and CDR2 SQIVND (reference sequence). The CDR3 totals 13 residues. The CDR3 DNA follows: TGTGCCAGTAGGCAGGGTGGATTCACTGAAGCTTTCTTT. It encodes CASRQGGFTEAFF. The entire variable domain, with the rest obtained from reference TRBV19 and TRBJ1-1, is as follows: DGGITQSPKYLFRKEGQNVTLSCEQNLNHDAMYWYRQDPGQGLRLIYYSQIVNDFQKGDIAEGYSVSREKKESFPLTVTSAQKNPTAFYLCASRQGGFTEAFFGQGTRLTVV.

The chain couples TRBV9 to TRBJ2-3; D unresolved. V lost 2 bases, J lost 2 bases, and 6 bases lay in between. CDR3 length: 13 residues. Germline V gene sequence: CDR1 SGDLS, CDR2 YYNGEE. The CDR3 reads CASSVEDTDTQYF. CDR3 nucleotides: TGTGCCAGCAGCGTTGAGGACACAGATACGCAGTATTTT.

The chain joins TRBV19 to TRBJ2-1, with D unresolved. The germline V gene has CDR1 LNHDA and CDR2 SQIVND (reference sequence). V shed 6 bases and J shed 5 bases, with 14 bases lying between them. The CDR3 contains 14 residues. Written as DNA, the CDR3 is TGTGCCAGTAGCAGATTGGCGGCCGACAATGAGCAGTTCTTC. The encoded protein is CASSRLAADNEQFF.

The chain is built from TRBV5-1 and TRBJ1-6; D call uncertain. This CDR3 contains 16 residues. CDR1 is SGHRS and CDR2 is YFSETQ in the germline V gene. Trimming removed 1 base at V and 0 bases at J, with 8 bases between. The CDR3 loop reads CASSLLESSYNSPLHF. DNA for the CDR3: TGCGCCAGCAGCTTGCTTGAGAGCTCCTATAATTCACCCCTCCACTTT. The full variable domain, in which reference TRBV5-1 and TRBJ1-6 provide the parts outside the CDR3, is KAGVTQTPRYLIKTRGQQVTLSCSPISGHRSVSWYQQTPGQGLQFLFEYFSETQRNKGNFPGRFSGRQFSNSRSEMNVSTLELGDSALYLCASSLLESSYNSPLHFGNGTRLTVT.

The V gene is TRBV7-6, the J gene TRBJ2-6; D remains ambiguous. Trimming removed 5 bases from V and 4 bases from J, with 21 bases in between. This CDR3 has 18 residues. Looked up from germline, CDR1 is SGHVS and CDR2 is FNYEAQ. This CDR3 is CASSAQGSVVGGANVLTF. Written as DNA, the CDR3 is TGTGCCAGCAGCGCCCAAGGCTCTGTCGTCGGGGGGGCCAACGTCCTGACTTTC.

The chain couples TRBV7-2 to TRBJ2-5; TRBD2 aligns across 8 bases. The V gene end was trimmed by 1 base and the J gene end by 5 bases; junction bases not matched to a gene: 15. Germline CDR1 reads SGHTA; CDR2 reads FQGNSA. CDR3 length equals 18 residues. CDR3 sequence reads: CASSLEFQAGAKVETQYF. Written as DNA, the CDR3 is TGTGCCAGCAGCTTAGAGTTTCAAGCGGGGGCCAAAGTTGAGACCCAGTACTTC. Full variable domain (missing parts from reference TRBV7-2 and TRBJ2-5): GAGVSQSPSNKVTEKGKDVELRCDPISGHTALYWYRQSLGQGLEFLIYFQGNSAPDKSGLPSDRFSAERTGGSVSTLTIQRTQQEDSAVYLCASSLEFQAGAKVETQYFGPGTRLLVL.

This clone came up once. The chain joins TRBV30 to TRBJ2-3; 11 nucleotides align to TRBD2. J was trimmed by 0 bases and V by 4 bases; bases with no gene match: 12. The length of the CDR3 is 18 residues. Germline CDR1 reads GTSNPN; CDR2 reads SVGIG (reference sequence). The CDR3 DNA follows: TGTGCCTGGATTATTCAGGGACTAGCGGTTCGTAGCACAGATACGCAGTATTTT. Translated, it gives CAWIIQGLAVRSTDTQYF.

The V and J genes are TRBV3-1 (or the pseudogene TRBV3-2) and TRBJ2-7; TRBD2 agrees at 7 bases. V was clipped by 1 base and J by 4 bases; unmatched bases: 10. CDR3 length: 16 amino acids. Germline values: CDR1 LGHDT, CDR2 YNNKEL (reference sequence). CDR3 amino acids: CASSQAAAGVRYEQYF. The CDR3 DNA follows: TGTGCCAGCAGCCAAGCTGCGGCGGGAGTTCGGTACGAGCAGTACTTC.

This chain uses TRBV18 with TRBJ1-2; D unclear. The CDR3 loop spans 13 amino acids. V lost 3 bases and J lost 5, with 10 bases in between. Germline V gene lookup returns CDR1 KGHSH and CDR2 LQKENI. The CDR3 DNA reads as TGTGCCAGCTCACCGCCCGTAGCTTATGGCTACACCTTC. It translates to CASSPPVAYGYTF.